One and the same sample provided the 27 T cell receptor beta chains below, sequenced in a study of T cells after yellow fever vaccination. TCRdb re-derived calls from the 5' RACE reads in MiXCR, one entry per CDR3 protein. Seen here are approximately 110,000 distinct CDR3 sequences, 8.4% observed once, and the top ten hold about 25%. The material was CD8+ T cells sorted from PBMCs, obtained 45 days after the yellow fever booster vaccination. The receptors derive from a man between 25 and 39 years old who received the YFV17D yellow fever vaccine.

This clonotype was seen repeatedly, ten times or more. The chain is built from TRBV29-1 and TRBJ2-7; D may be TRBD1 (6 bases). The length of the CDR3 is 13 residues. Trimming shortened V by 5 bases and J by 0 bases, and 11 bases separated the two germline ends. Germline assignment: CDR1 SQVTM and CDR2 ANQGSEA. This CDR3 reads CSVITGSSYEQYF. The CDR3, as DNA: TGCAGCGTTATTACAGGGAGCTCCTACGAGCAGTACTTC.

This clonotype turned up a few times. V gene TRBV7-3 combines with J gene TRBJ2-7; D perhaps matches TRBD2 (5 bases). This CDR3 is 16 amino acids long. Between the trimmed V and J ends, which lost 4 bases and 0 bases, there was a span of 16 bases. Per germline, CDR1 SGHTA and CDR2 FQGTGA. DNA of the CDR3: TGTGCCAGCAGCTCAACTCCGCGGGTCCACTCCTACGAGCAGTACTTC. Protein sequence: CASSSTPRVHSYEQYF.

The sample holds many counts of this clonotype. V usage is TRBV6-5 and J usage is TRBJ2-1; possible D gene TRBD2, 5 bases. Germline loops: CDR1 MNHEY, CDR2 SVGAGI. The CDR3 covers 16 residues. Trimming removed 2 bases from V and 7 bases from J, with 18 bases in between. The CDR3 here is CASSYTTGRVGNEQFF. The CDR3 bases are TGTGCCAGCAGTTACACGACTGGGCGGGTAGGGAATGAGCAGTTCTTC.

This clonotype has more than one count but fewer than ten. The chain is built from TRBV6-2 or TRBV6-3 and TRBJ1-1; D gene unclear. V dropped 0 bases and J dropped 6 bases, with 5 bases sitting between them. Germline V CDR1 and CDR2: MNHEY, SVGEGT. The CDR3 covers 12 residues. CDR3 sequence (DNA): TGTGCCAGCAGTTACTCGTCCGCTGAAGCTTTCTTT. As protein: CASSYSSAEAFF.

The chain joins TRBV20-1 to TRBJ2-1; D is undetermined. Germline V gene lookup returns CDR1 DFQATT and CDR2 SNEGSKA (reference sequence). V lost 0 bases and J 6 bases, leaving 3 bases between the germline ends. CDR3 length equals 11 residues. This chain's CDR3 is CSARDVNEQFF. The CDR3 coding sequence is TGCAGTGCTAGAGATGTCAATGAGCAGTTCTTC.

The chain recombines TRBV27 with TRBJ2-1; D may match TRBD1 or TRBD2 (6 bases each). Germline lookup yields CDR1 MNHEY and CDR2 SMNVEV (reference sequence). This CDR3 is 15 amino acids long. Trimming took 5 bases from V and 4 from J, leaving 15 bases between them. This chain's CDR3 is CASSQSPGAYNEQFF. In nucleotides, the CDR3 is TGTGCCAGCAGTCAGAGCCCGGGGGCATACAATGAGCAGTTCTTC.

This clonotype was seen at least ten times. V and J are TRBV9 and TRBJ2-1, with 9 nucleotides matching TRBD2. Germline CDR1 and CDR2: SGDLS and YYNGEE. With V trimmed by 1 base and J by 6 bases, 8 bases remained unmatched. This CDR3 contains 16 residues. CDR3 loop: CASSVSGLASLNEQFF. CDR3 nucleotide sequence: TGTGCCAGCAGCGTATCGGGACTAGCAAGCCTCAATGAGCAGTTCTTC. The whole variable domain, remainder taken from reference TRBV9 and TRBJ2-1, is DSGVTQTPKHLITATGQRVTLRCSPRSGDLSVYWYQQSLDQGLQFLIQYYNGEERAKGNILERFSAQQFPDLHSELNLSSLELGDSALYFCASSVSGLASLNEQFFGPGTRLTVL.

A word on this clonotype: A read error may be the cause here, since a much bigger clone is one base away. The V gene is TRBV29-1, the J gene TRBJ2-3; unclear D gene. The CDR3 has 13 residues. Trimming stripped 5 bases from V and 3 bases from J, with 12 bases between. Germline loops: CDR1 SQVTM, CDR2 ANQGSEA. The CDR3 region is CSVWPMETDTQYF. Here the CDR3 DNA reads TGCAGCGTTTGGCCCATGGAAACAGATACGCAGTATTTT.

In this sample, this clonotype turned up many times. This sequence joins TRBV12-3 or TRBV12-4 and TRBJ2-7, with D uncertain. Between the trimmed V and J ends, which lost 5 bases and 3 bases, there was a span of 14 bases. CDR3 length: 14 residues. The CDR3 nucleotides are TGTGCCAGCAGTCCCCCGGGCAGAGACTACGAGCAGTACTTC. Translating gives CASSPPGRDYEQYF.

The chain is built from TRBV19 and TRBJ2-1; the match to TRBD2 covers 8 bases. The V and J ends lost 4 bases and 0 bases, in that order; junction bases with no gene match: 2. There are 15 residues in the CDR3. The V gene's germline CDR1 is LNHDA and CDR2 SQIVND (reference sequence). In DNA form, the CDR3 reads TGTGCCAGTAGTACTGGGACTAGCTCCTACAATGAGCAGTTCTTC. Translating gives CASSTGTSSYNEQFF.

Many counts were recorded for this clonotype. This chain's CDR3 is CASSPQSEDTQYF. The CDR3 nucleotides read TGTGCCAGCAGCCCACAGTCCGAAGATACGCAGTATTTT. V gene TRBV7-9 combines with J gene TRBJ2-3; D not certain. Germline lookup yields CDR1 SEHNR and CDR2 FQNEAQ (reference sequence). This CDR3 spans 13 amino acids. V was clipped by 5 bases and J by 5 bases, with 11 bases between them.

A few counts support this clonotype. CDR3 nucleotide sequence: TGTGCCAGCAGCCGATTAGCGGGAGTCCTCAAAAACGGCATTCAGTACTTC. It translates to CASSRLAGVLKNGIQYF. This chain links TRBV21-1 with TRBJ2-4; TRBD2, the D gene given by the table, was not confirmed from the DNA. TRBV21-1 is described as a pseudogene. The CDR3 is 17 residues long.

This clonotype was found many times. The V and J genes are TRBV20-1 and TRBJ2-3; possible D gene TRBD1, 5 bases. Germline CDR1 is DFQATT and CDR2 is SNEGSKA (reference sequence). CDR3 length equals 12 residues. V was pared by 6 bases and J by 4 bases, with 11 bases between. This CDR3 is CSAADSADTQYF. The DNA for the CDR3 is TGCAGTGCGGCCGACAGTGCAGATACGCAGTATTTT.

This clonotype occurred many times. The rearrangement joins TRBV3-1 to TRBJ2-7, with 7 bases aligning to TRBD2. The CDR3 consists of 16 residues. The trim removed 0 bases at V and 1 base at J, leaving 6 bases unmatched. Germline CDR1 and CDR2: LGHDT and YNNKEL (reference sequence). DNA for the CDR3: TGTGCCAGCAGCCAAGATGTGGCAGCGGGATCCTACGAGCAGTACTTC. Protein product: CASSQDVAAGSYEQYF.

The gene calls are TRBV19 and TRBJ2-5, with 7 positions matching TRBD2. The CDR3 sequence is 16 residues long. V shed 5 bases and J 0 bases; nucleotides not matched to a gene: 9. The V gene's germline CDR1 is LNHDA and CDR2 SQIVND (reference sequence). The CDR3 here is CASSPRVAGHQETQYF. CDR3 DNA sequence: TGTGCCAGTAGTCCCCGGGTAGCGGGCCACCAAGAGACCCAGTACTTC. The full variable domain, in which reference TRBV19 and TRBJ2-5 provide the parts outside the CDR3, is DGGITQSPKYLFRKEGQNVTLSCEQNLNHDAMYWYRQDPGQGLRLIYYSQIVNDFQKGDIAEGYSVSREKKESFPLTVTSAQKNPTAFYLCASSPRVAGHQETQYFGPGTRLLVL.

This clonotype was found many times. The chain carries TRBV5-1 and TRBJ1-3, with no clear D. In germline, CDR1 is SGHRS, CDR2 YFSETQ. This CDR3 has 16 amino acids. V lost 3 bases and J lost 2, with 15 bases in between. CDR3: CASSSQSQDPGNTIYF. The CDR3 nucleotides are TGCGCCAGCAGCTCCCAGTCCCAGGACCCTGGAAACACCATATATTTT.

In this sample, this clonotype turned up many times. V gene TRBV20-1 combines with J gene TRBJ1-1; 8 bases fit TRBD1. This CDR3 contains 15 residues. V was pared by 3 bases and J by 1 base, with 7 bases of the junction left unmatched. Looked up from germline, CDR1 is DFQATT and CDR2 is SNEGSKA (reference sequence). The CDR3 coding sequence is TGCAGTGCTAGCCCATACAGGGGGACGAACACTGAAGCTTTCTTT. Translating gives CSASPYRGTNTEAFF.

Regarding this clonotype: A read error may explain this, as a much larger clone is one base away. The chain couples TRBV5-1 to TRBJ2-1; 9 nucleotides agree with TRBD1. V lost 3 bases, J lost 4 bases, and 11 bases stayed unmatched. The CDR3 is 17 residues long. Per the germline V gene, CDR1 is SGHRS and CDR2 is YFSETQ. The CDR3: CASSSGSGTGIYNEQFF. CDR3 nucleotides: TGCGCCAGCAGCTCAGGCTCCGGGACAGGGATTTACAATGAGCAGTTCTTC.

The sample holds many counts of this clonotype. The chain carries TRBV7-9 and TRBJ2-3; 9 nucleotides line up with TRBD2. The CDR3 is made up of 16 amino acids. With 3 bases clipped from V and 4 bases from J, the junction kept 8 bases outside the gene matches. The V gene's germline CDR1 is SEHNR and CDR2 FQNEAQ (reference sequence). CDR3 amino acids: CASSLREGPLPDTQYF. The CDR3 DNA is TGTGCCAGCAGCTTGCGGGAGGGCCCTCTCCCAGATACGCAGTATTTT. Complete variable domain (other parts from reference TRBV7-9 and TRBJ2-3): DTGVSQNPRHKITKRGQNVTFRCDPISEHNRLYWYRQTLGQGPEFLTYFQNEAQLEKSRLLSDRFSAERPKGSFSTLEIQRTEQGDSAMYLCASSLREGPLPDTQYFGPGTRLTVL.

This clonotype occurred many times. The V and J genes are TRBV5-1 and TRBJ2-7; TRBD1 agrees at 8 bases. The CDR3 contains 15 residues. Germline-derived CDR1 and CDR2 are SGHRS and YFSETQ. The V segment lost 0 bases and the J segment 3 bases; nucleotides outside the gene matches: 5. CDR3 coding DNA: TGCGCCAGCAGCTTGGCCTCGGGACAGGTCTACGAGCAGTACTTC. Translation gives CASSLASGQVYEQYF.

This clonotype was seen more than once but under ten times. The chain combines TRBV5-1 with TRBJ2-1, with 14 bases aligning to TRBD2. Germline V gene lookup returns CDR1 SGHRS and CDR2 YFSETQ. The CDR3 is 17 amino acids. The junction had 11 bases not matched to a gene; V was cut back by 4 bases and J by 8 bases. CDR3 in DNA: TGCGCCAGCAGCCCAGGTGGGACTAGCGGGAGTTACCATGAGCAGTTCTTC. This encodes CASSPGGTSGSYHEQFF.

This clonotype has at least ten counts. The chain joins TRBV7-3 to TRBJ2-3; D possibly corresponds to TRBD1 (5 bases). Looked up from germline, CDR1 is SGHTA and CDR2 is FQGTGA. The V end lost 2 bases, the J end lost 6 bases, and 18 bases lay between the germline ends. There are 16 residues in the CDR3. This CDR3 is CASSLHFTGPTDTQYF. In nucleotides, the CDR3 is TGTGCCAGCAGCTTACATTTTACAGGACCCACGGATACGCAGTATTTT. The full variable domain, its missing parts supplied by reference TRBV7-3 and TRBJ2-3, is GAGVSQTPSNKVTEKGKYVELRCDPISGHTALYWYRQSLGQGPEFLIYFQGTGAADDSGLPNDRFFAVRPEGSVSTLKIQRTERGDSAVYLCASSLHFTGPTDTQYFGPGTRLTVL.

Remarks on this clonotype: One end of the junction fails to match germline, which may point to a read error. CDR3: CACSQELAGVPNEQFF. Written as DNA, the CDR3 is TGTGCCTGCAGCCAAGAGCTAGCGGGAGTGCCCAATGAGCAGTTCTTC. J is TRBJ2-1 and V is TRBV3-1; 10 bases map to TRBD2. Germline V gene data show CDR1 as LGHDT and CDR2 as YNNKEL (reference sequence). This CDR3 is 16 amino acids long.

The gene calls are TRBV15 and TRBJ2-7; D is unclear. Germline CDR1 LNHNV, CDR2 YYDKDF (reference sequence). This CDR3 comprises 11 residues. Trimming stripped 1 base from V and 6 bases from J, with 4 bases between. Here the CDR3 DNA reads TGTGCCACCAGCAGAGGGGTCGAGCAGTACTTC. It translates to CATSRGVEQYF.

This clonotype was detected once. One base away lies a much larger clone, so this may be a sequencing read error. The chain joins TRBV6-6 to TRBJ2-3; 7 nucleotides line up with TRBD1. Germline CDR1 and CDR2: MNHNY and SVGAGI (reference sequence). With V trimmed by 7 bases and J by 8 bases, 9 bases remained unmatched. The CDR3 has 13 amino acids. The CDR3 sequence: CASIRDSISTQYF. The CDR3, as DNA: TGTGCCAGCATCCGGGACAGTATCTCTACGCAGTATTTT.

This clonotype was found many times. The chain joins TRBV27 to TRBJ1-5; TRBD1 might be the D (5 bases). This CDR3 spans 15 amino acids. Germline CDR1 is MNHEY and CDR2 is SMNVEV (reference sequence). Trimming took 6 bases from V and 1 from J, leaving 13 bases between them. The CDR3 bases are TGTGCCAGCAGCCCAGGGTATCAAAGCAATCAGCCCCAGCATTTT. Protein: CASSPGYQSNQPQHF.

The chain combines TRBV4-1 with TRBJ2-1; 7 bases agree with TRBD2. The germline V gene has CDR1 MGHRA and CDR2 YSYEKL. This CDR3 contains 19 residues. V shed 0 bases and J 6 bases; nucleotides not matched to a gene: 17. CDR3 DNA sequence: TGCGCCAGCAGCCAAGACGAGTCGAGCGGGATAGGGGTTGGCAATGAGCAGTTCTTC. Protein: CASSQDESSGIGVGNEQFF.